Sequencing of this TCR beta chain was carried out in a study of blood T cell repertoires in COVID-19. V was shortened by 8 bases and J by 5 bases, with 22 bases between the two germline ends. The germline V gene has CDR1 SNHLY and CDR2 FYNNEI. The CDR3 loop spans 15 amino acids. Clones were sequenced by immunoSEQ multiplex PCR, and TCRdb holds only the in-frame ones, with some missing. The table has about 130,000 clones, about four fifths seen once. This sequence joins TRBV2 and TRBJ2-7, with a tentative D call TRBD2 (7 bases). Sequenced: peripheral blood. This clonotype was sampled from a man aged 60 to 75 with acute or convalescent COVID-19. CDR3 DNA sequence: TGTGCCAGCGGGGGGGCAGGGGACATCCTAGACGAGCAGTACTTC. It yields the protein CASGGAGDILDEQYF.